This paragraph covers one T cell receptor beta chain sequence. This sample was taken from a study of blood T cell repertoires in COVID-19. Study overall: From the United States, Italy and Spain came samples of acute and convalescent COVID-19. T cells, B-cell-depleted T cells, or PBMCs provided the cDNA or gDNA that served as material.

In the original workflow: Researchers report that nucleated cell counts were estimated from reference gene primer amplification. Sequenced by immunoSEQ multiplex PCR; TCRdb stores in-frame clones only, minus some. The DNA gave D and trimming, while V, J and clone size come from that table. Among some 210,000 clones listed, 70% to 90% were seen once. Germline V gives CDR1 SGHTA, CDR2 FQGNSA. Trimming removed 3 bases at V and 3 bases at J, with 11 bases between. The CDR3 consists of 14 residues. This receptor was identified in a woman aged 40 to 49 who had recovered from COVID-19. The sample taken for sequencing was peripheral blood. V is TRBV7-2 and J is TRBJ1-1; D remains unclear. In DNA form, the CDR3 reads TGTGCCAGCAGCTTCGTCGGTCGGGACACTGAAGCTTTCTTT. Translating it yields CASSFVGRDTEAFF.